Presented here are 28 T cell receptor beta chains from one specimen sequenced in a study of blood T cell repertoires in COVID-19. Generated by immunoSEQ multiplex PCR, the TCRdb table keeps only in-frame clones and is missing some. The sample lists about 380,000 clones, about 88% occurring once. The sequencing sample was made of PBMCs or T cells enriched from blood (not recorded which). The receptors derive from a young woman who had recovered from COVID-19.

The chain couples TRBV28 to TRBJ2-1, with a tentative D call TRBD2 (7 bases). V gave up 5 bases and J gave up 2 bases, with 13 bases separating them. Germline V lookup: CDR1 MDHEN, CDR2 SYDVKM. The CDR3 covers 15 residues. The CDR3 here is CASSPRGATYNEQFF. CDR3 DNA: TGTGCCAGCAGTCCCCGGGGGGCCACCTACAATGAGCAGTTCTTC.

The chain combines TRBV27 with TRBJ2-3, with D perhaps matching TRBD1 (5 bases). The V gene lost 7 bases and the J gene lost 3 bases, with 17 bases spanning the gap. The CDR3 has 15 amino acids. Germline CDR1 reads MNHEY; CDR2 reads SMNVEV (reference sequence). Here the CDR3 DNA reads TGTGCCAGCACTCCCCGGGTTCAGGGAACAGATACGCAGTATTTT. It encodes CASTPRVQGTDTQYF.

This clone has a single count. The chain combines TRBV19 with TRBJ1-2; 7 bases align to TRBD1. V lost 4 bases, J lost 5 bases, and 4 bases stayed unmatched. This CDR3 has 13 residues. Germline lookup yields CDR1 LNHDA and CDR2 SQIVND (reference sequence). CDR3 sequence: CASSTGTAYGYTF. CDR3 sequence (DNA): TGTGCCAGTAGTACAGGGACAGCGTATGGCTACACCTTC.

V is TRBV5-3 and J is TRBJ2-3, with a possible D match to TRBD1 (5 bases). TRBV5-3 is sorted into the ORF group, with uncertain function. The ends were cut back, 0 bases at V and 6 bases at J, with 11 bases in the middle. The CDR3 length is 14 residues. The CDR3 loop reads CARSLGQGLDTQYF. The CDR3 DNA sequence: TGTGCCAGAAGCTTGGGGCAGGGATTGGATACGCAGTATTTT.

The rearrangement joins TRBV7-9 to TRBJ2-1, with TRBD1 as a possible D gene (6 bases). Germline lookup yields CDR1 SEHNR and CDR2 FQNEAQ (reference sequence). Trimming pared 3 bases from V and 5 bases from J, leaving 14 bases between. The CDR3 is 15 amino acids. The DNA of the CDR3 is TGTGCCAGCAGCTTCCAAAGTGGGGGCAACAATGAGCAGTTCTTC. This translates into CASSFQSGGNNEQFF.

The rearrangement joins TRBV5-6 to TRBJ2-3, with a possible D match to TRBD2 (5 bases). Germline V CDR1 and CDR2: SGHDT, YYEEEE. The CDR3 spans 14 residues. V lost 2 bases, J lost 0 bases, and 7 bases lay in between. This CDR3 reads CASSFRGSTDTQYF. In DNA, the CDR3 is TGTGCCAGCAGCTTCCGGGGTAGCACAGATACGCAGTATTTT.

V gene TRBV11-2 combines with J gene TRBJ2-5; possible D gene TRBD2, 6 bases. Trimming stripped 5 bases from V and 2 bases from J, with 18 bases between. The CDR3 length is 16 residues. The germline CDR1 and CDR2 sequences are SGHAT and FQNNGV. This CDR3 reads CASSVSSARGQETQYF. The CDR3 coding sequence is TGTGCCAGCAGCGTTAGTTCGGCTCGGGGGCAAGAGACCCAGTACTTC. Variable domain in full (rest from reference TRBV11-2 and TRBJ2-5): EAGVAQSPRYKIIEKRQSVAFWCNPISGHATLYWYQQILGQGPKLLIQFQNNGVVDDSQLPKDRFSAERLKGVDSTLKIQPAKLEDSAVYLCASSVSSARGQETQYFGPGTRLLVL.

This sequence joins TRBV5-1 and TRBJ2-2; D possibly corresponds to TRBD2 (5 bases). V gave up 6 bases and J gave up 6 bases, with 9 bases separating them. From germline, CDR1 is SGHRS and CDR2 YFSETQ. This CDR3 region has 12 residues. The CDR3 loop is CASMKEAGELFF. Here the CDR3 DNA reads TGCGCCAGCATGAAGGAGGCCGGGGAGCTGTTTTTT.

The DNA of the CDR3 is TGTGCCAGCAGCGTGTCTCAGGGGCGCTCCTCTGGAAACACCATATATTTT. It is translated as CASSVSQGRSSGNTIYF. The rearrangement links TRBV9 to TRBJ1-3; maybe TRBD1 (6 bases). The length of the CDR3 is 17 residues. Germline V gene lookup returns CDR1 SGDLS and CDR2 YYNGEE. Between the trimmed V and J ends, which lost 2 bases and 0 bases, there was a span of 15 bases.

This chain uses TRBV4-2 with TRBJ2-2; 7 nucleotides agree with TRBD2. Germline CDR1 is LGHNA and CDR2 is YNFKEQ. V was clipped by 0 bases and J by 4 bases; unmatched bases: 8. There are 17 residues in the CDR3. CDR3 region: CASSQEIQRGITGELFF. CDR3 in DNA: TGTGCCAGCAGCCAAGAAATTCAGCGGGGCATCACCGGGGAGCTGTTTTTT.

The rearrangement uses TRBV7-3 and TRBJ1-1; maybe TRBD1 (5 bases). Germline V gives CDR1 SGHTA, CDR2 FQGTGA. The length of the CDR3 is 13 residues. V gave up 5 bases and J gave up 5 bases, with 12 bases separating them. This CDR3 is CASSLRGHTEAFF. CDR3 DNA sequence: TGTGCCAGCAGCCTGCGAGGACATACTGAAGCTTTCTTT.

The chain has TRBV5-6 and TRBJ1-1, with D maybe TRBD1 (5 bases). The CDR3 contains 12 residues. V lost 5 bases to trimming and J lost 2 bases, with 7 bases between them. CDR1 is SGHDT and CDR2 is YYEEEE in the germline V gene. CDR3 DNA: TGTGCCAGCAGGCAGGGTAACACTGAAGCTTTCTTT. This translates into CASRQGNTEAFF.

This clone has just a few counts. The chain links TRBV29-1 to TRBJ2-1; TRBD2 agrees at 7 bases. Trimming took 7 bases from V and 5 from J; bases not matched to a gene: 11. The CDR3 has 14 amino acids. Germline assignment: CDR1 SQVTM and CDR2 ANQGSEA. As DNA, the CDR3 is TGCAGCGCGGGGGGAACGGGGGTCGACAATGAGCAGTTCTTC. Its translation: CSAGGTGVDNEQFF.

This chain links TRBV27 with TRBJ1-1; 9 bases fit TRBD1. Trimming removed 6 bases from V and 4 bases from J; junction bases left unmatched: 9. Germline V gives CDR1 MNHEY, CDR2 SMNVEV (reference sequence). CDR3 length: 15 residues. This CDR3 reads CASRPETGGTTEAFF. CDR3 sequence (DNA): TGTGCCAGCAGACCCGAGACAGGGGGGACCACTGAAGCTTTCTTT.

The rearrangement joins TRBV7-9 to TRBJ2-7, with 9 bases identical to TRBD1. V shed 4 bases and J 6 bases; nucleotides not matched to a gene: 7. Looked up from germline, CDR1 is SEHNR and CDR2 is FQNEAQ (reference sequence). This CDR3 contains 14 residues. CDR3 loop: CASSSAGTGTEQYF. The CDR3 DNA reads TGTGCCAGCAGCTCCGCCGGGACAGGGACCGAGCAGTACTTC.

Worth noting for this clone: A much bigger clone sits one base away, suggesting this may be a read error. The rearrangement uses TRBV15 and TRBJ1-5; the D is unclear. From germline, CDR1 is LNHNV and CDR2 YYDKDF (reference sequence). CDR3 length: 12 residues. V shed 0 bases and J shed 7 bases, with 4 bases lying between them. CDR3 bases: TGTGCCACCAGCAGAGATCGGCAGCCCCAGCATTTT. It is translated as CATSRDRQPQHF.

J is TRBJ2-7 and V is TRBV6-2 or TRBV6-3; TRBD2 agrees at 13 bases. Unmatched junction bases numbered 10, after V lost 4 bases and J lost 4 bases. The CDR3 consists of 17 residues. Per germline, CDR1 MNHEY and CDR2 SVGEGT. CDR3 sequence reads: CASSFLVGTSGVYEQYF. The CDR3, as DNA: TGTGCCAGCAGTTTTTTGGTGGGGACTAGCGGGGTATACGAGCAGTACTTC.

The chain has TRBV2 and TRBJ2-4; weak D call: TRBD2 (6 bases). V was trimmed by 3 bases and J by 2 bases, leaving 17 bases between them. Per the germline V gene, CDR1 is SNHLY and CDR2 is FYNNEI. This CDR3 comprises 17 residues. The CDR3, as DNA: TGTGCCAGCAGTGAGCCGCCGGGACTTAGAACCAAAAACATTCAGTACTTC. Translated: CASSEPPGLRTKNIQYF.

The rearrangement joins TRBV30 to TRBJ1-3; a possible D gene is TRBD1 (6 bases). Germline V gives CDR1 GTSNPN, CDR2 SVGIG (reference sequence). The CDR3 contains 14 residues. V lost 1 base and J lost 10, with 17 bases in between. DNA of the CDR3: TGTGCCTGGAGTGCCCGGGACACCCGAAGGACCATATATTTT. Protein sequence: CAWSARDTRRTIYF.

This clone appeared once. The chain employs TRBV2 and TRBJ1-2; no clear D. Germline CDR1 reads SNHLY; CDR2 reads FYNNEI. V lost 6 bases and J lost 0, with 14 bases in between. The CDR3 extends over 15 amino acids. This CDR3 reads CASRAYFGSNYGYTF. The CDR3 nucleotides read TGTGCCAGCAGGGCATACTTCGGGTCTAACTATGGCTACACCTTC.

CDR3 protein: CASSTGTTYEAFF. For the CDR3, the DNA is TGTGCCAGCAGCACCGGGACAACTTATGAAGCTTTCTTT. The rearrangement joins TRBV7-2 to TRBJ1-1; D may be TRBD1 (6 bases). V was clipped by 5 bases and J by 7 bases, with 14 bases between them. There are 13 residues in the CDR3. CDR1 SGHTA and CDR2 FQGNSA come from the germline V gene.

The J gene is TRBJ1-1, the V gene TRBV7-3; tentatively, D is TRBD1 (6 bases). This CDR3 region has 14 residues. The V and J ends lost 2 bases and 1 base respectively, with 8 bases between them. CDR1 SGHTA and CDR2 FQGTGA come from the germline V gene. The DNA for the CDR3 is TGTGCCAGCAGCTTACAGGGGACGAACACTGAAGCTTTCTTT. This gives the protein CASSLQGTNTEAFF.

The rearrangement joins TRBV7-2 to TRBJ1-2; D unclear. Germline V CDR1 and CDR2: SGHTA, FQGNSA. This CDR3 is 15 amino acids long. V was cut by 1 base and J by 7 bases, with 16 bases left in between. Here the CDR3 reads CASSLVSGARSGYTF. Here the CDR3 DNA reads TGTGCCAGCAGCTTAGTTTCCGGTGCCCGTTCTGGCTACACCTTC.

This chain links TRBV6-2 or TRBV6-3 with TRBJ2-3; D is unresolved. The CDR3 extends over 12 amino acids. The germline gives CDR1 MNHEY, CDR2 SVGEGT. The ends were cut back, 2 bases at V and 4 bases at J, with 4 bases in the middle. The CDR3 region has the DNA TGTGCCAGCAGTTACCTCGCAGATACGCAGTATTTT. Protein: CASSYLADTQYF.

This clone showed up just once. The chain combines TRBV19 with TRBJ1-1, with D possibly matching TRBD1 (5 bases). Germline CDR1 LNHDA, CDR2 SQIVND (reference sequence). Trimming removed 5 bases from V and 2 bases from J, with 12 bases in between. This CDR3 has 14 amino acids. The DNA for the CDR3 is TGTGCCAGTAGTCCACGACAGAAAAACACTGAAGCTTTCTTT. It is translated as CASSPRQKNTEAFF.

The gene calls are TRBV7-2 and TRBJ1-5; D is undetermined. The length of the CDR3 is 16 residues. Germline V gene sequence: CDR1 SGHTA, CDR2 FQGNSA. V lost 1 base to trimming and J lost 6 bases, with 16 bases between them. CDR3 loop: CASSLGRIGVSQPQHF. CDR3 in DNA: TGTGCCAGCAGCTTAGGAAGAATCGGAGTAAGTCAGCCCCAGCATTTT. The full variable domain, completed using reference TRBV7-2 and TRBJ1-5, is GAGVSQSPSNKVTEKGKDVELRCDPISGHTALYWYRQSLGQGLEFLIYFQGNSAPDKSGLPSDRFSAERTGGSVSTLTIQRTQQEDSAVYLCASSLGRIGVSQPQHFGDGTRLSIL.

The chain combines TRBV27 with TRBJ2-7; the D gene is possibly TRBD1 (6 bases). The germline V gene encodes CDR1 MNHEY and CDR2 SMNVEV (reference sequence). CDR3 size: 12 residues. Trimming removed 2 bases from V and 4 bases from J, with 6 bases in between. The CDR3 here is CASSLRGYEQYF. In nucleotides, the CDR3 is TGTGCCAGCAGTTTAAGGGGGTACGAGCAGTACTTC.

This chain joins TRBV2 and TRBJ2-5; 14 nucleotides match TRBD2. This CDR3 has 19 amino acids. J lost 1 base, V lost 3 bases, and 10 bases had no gene match. Germline V CDR1 and CDR2: SNHLY, FYNNEI. The CDR3 region has the DNA TGTGCCAGCAGTGACGCCCCGGGACTAGCGGGGGCGATCCAAGAGACCCAGTACTTC. This sequence encodes CASSDAPGLAGAIQETQYF.